A selection of T cell receptor beta chains follows, all from one sample in a study of T cell responses to AZD1222 COVID-19 vaccine. The protocol was immunoSEQ multiplex PCR, while the TCRdb copy is restricted to in-frame clones and leaves out a portion. This table has approximately 170,000 clones, over 75% appearing once. Sequenced material: peripheral blood, taken on day 0 of AZD1222 vaccination. The source of these receptors is an adult in good health. Both conserved end residues are part of each CDR3. Fields, in order: V gene, D gene, clone size, J gene, CDR3 protein, CDR3 DNA. A D gene is named only where the DNA matches it firmly. A clone size is listed for some rows: how often the clone was seen (once, few, many), or a class if it is expanded.

v_call: TRBV15; d_call: .; clone_size: .; j_call: TRBJ2-3; cdr3_aa: CATSRDGTDTQYF; cdr3_nt: TGTGCCACCAGCAGAGATGGGACAGATACGCAGTATTTT
v_call: TRBV4-1; d_call: .; clone_size: .; j_call: TRBJ2-1; cdr3_aa: CASSQVGREQFF; cdr3_nt: TGCGCCAGCAGCCAAGTCGGGAGAGAGCAGTTCTTC
v_call: TRBV7-9; d_call: .; clone_size: .; j_call: TRBJ2-2; cdr3_aa: CASSPSPGAGKTGELFF; cdr3_nt: TGTGCCAGCAGCCCATCTCCTGGGGCAGGGAAGACCGGGGAGCTGTTTTTT
v_call: TRBV7-9; d_call: TRBD2; clone_size: few; j_call: TRBJ2-7; cdr3_aa: CASSSGLAGVTAYEQYF; cdr3_nt: TGTGCCAGCAGCTCAGGGCTAGCGGGGGTGACAGCCTACGAGCAGTACTTC
v_call: TRBV5-1; d_call: .; clone_size: .; j_call: TRBJ2-2; cdr3_aa: CASSLVPQGDTGELFF; cdr3_nt: TGCGCCAGCAGCTTGGTTCCCCAAGGCGACACCGGGGAGCTGTTTTTT
v_call: TRBV30; d_call: .; clone_size: .; j_call: TRBJ1-2; cdr3_aa: CAWNRGQPNYGYTF; cdr3_nt: TGTGCCTGGAATCGAGGGCAACCTAACTATGGCTACACCTTC
v_call: TRBV19; d_call: TRBD2; clone_size: few; j_call: TRBJ2-1; cdr3_aa: CASSIGLAGDYNEQFF; cdr3_nt: TGTGCCAGTAGTATAGGGCTAGCGGGGGACTACAATGAGCAGTTCTTC
v_call: TRBV28; d_call: .; clone_size: .; j_call: TRBJ1-5; cdr3_aa: CASSFLGQGALFNQPQHF; cdr3_nt: TGTGCCAGCAGTTTTTTGGGGCAGGGAGCCTTATTCAATCAGCCCCAGCATTTT
v_call: TRBV19; d_call: .; clone_size: .; j_call: TRBJ1-5; cdr3_aa: CATTTSGSSNQPQHF; cdr3_nt: TGTGCCACTACAACTTCGGGGTCGAGCAATCAGCCCCAGCATTTT
v_call: TRBV6-6; d_call: TRBD1; clone_size: .; j_call: TRBJ1-6; cdr3_aa: CASSYSRQGSDSPLHF; cdr3_nt: TGTGCCAGCAGTTACTCGAGACAGGGGAGCGATTCACCCCTCCACTTT
v_call: TRBV19; d_call: .; clone_size: .; j_call: TRBJ1-1; cdr3_aa: CASSIGLGTEAFF; cdr3_nt: TGTGCCAGTAGTATAGGATTGGGCACTGAAGCTTTCTTT
v_call: TRBV29-1; d_call: .; clone_size: .; j_call: TRBJ1-1; cdr3_aa: CSVERGSNTEAFF; cdr3_nt: TGCAGCGTTGAAAGGGGTTCAAACACTGAAGCTTTCTTT
v_call: TRBV7-9; d_call: .; clone_size: .; j_call: TRBJ1-2; cdr3_aa: CASSGEGYTF; cdr3_nt: TGTGCCAGCAGCGGGGAAGGCTACACCTTC
v_call: TRBV6-5; d_call: TRBD1; clone_size: .; j_call: TRBJ1-2; cdr3_aa: CASSQSRGRGGYTF; cdr3_nt: TGTGCCAGCAGTCAGTCCAGGGGGCGCGGAGGCTACACCTTC
v_call: TRBV5-1; d_call: TRBD1; clone_size: .; j_call: TRBJ1-1; cdr3_aa: CASSVQGANTEAFF; cdr3_nt: TGCGCCAGCAGCGTACAGGGGGCGAACACTGAAGCTTTCTTT
v_call: TRBV6-2/TRBV6-3; d_call: TRBD1; clone_size: once; j_call: TRBJ2-3; cdr3_aa: CASSRGTGFFDTQYF; cdr3_nt: TGTGCCAGCAGTCGGGGGACAGGGTTTTTTGATACGCAGTATTTT
v_call: TRBV27; d_call: .; clone_size: .; j_call: TRBJ1-5; cdr3_aa: CASSSYRDPNQPQHF; cdr3_nt: TGTGCCAGCAGTTCCTACAGGGACCCGAATCAGCCCCAGCATTTT
v_call: TRBV6-5; d_call: .; clone_size: .; j_call: TRBJ1-2; cdr3_aa: CASSYRSGTDYTF; cdr3_nt: TGTGCCAGCAGTTATCGATCAGGGACCGACTACACCTTC
v_call: TRBV5-6; d_call: .; clone_size: .; j_call: TRBJ2-7; cdr3_aa: CASSFSETYEQYF; cdr3_nt: TGTGCCAGCAGCTTCTCTGAAACCTACGAGCAGTACTTC
v_call: TRBV7-9; d_call: TRBD1; clone_size: few; j_call: TRBJ1-2; cdr3_aa: CATGGTGISYGYTF; cdr3_nt: TGTGCCACTGGGGGGACAGGGATTTCGTATGGCTACACCTTC
v_call: TRBV11-1; d_call: .; clone_size: .; j_call: TRBJ1-1; cdr3_aa: CACRVSLNTEAFF; cdr3_nt: TGTGCCTGCAGGGTGAGTCTGAACACTGAAGCTTTCTTT
v_call: TRBV20-1; d_call: .; clone_size: .; j_call: TRBJ1-2; cdr3_aa: CSARTGYGYTF; cdr3_nt: TGCAGTGCTAGAACGGGGTATGGCTACACCTTC
v_call: TRBV5-6; d_call: .; clone_size: .; j_call: TRBJ1-1; cdr3_aa: CASSPRAGYGTEAFF; cdr3_nt: TGTGCCAGCAGCCCCAGGGCAGGGTACGGCACTGAAGCTTTCTTT
v_call: TRBV10-3; d_call: .; clone_size: .; j_call: TRBJ1-6; cdr3_aa: CAYALEVNSPLHF; cdr3_nt: TGTGCCTATGCGCTGGAGGTTAATTCACCCCTCCACTTT
v_call: TRBV11-2; d_call: .; clone_size: .; j_call: TRBJ2-3; cdr3_aa: CASSLRSWASSTDTQYF; cdr3_nt: TGTGCCAGCAGCTTACGTAGTTGGGCATCCAGCACAGATACGCAGTATTTT
v_call: TRBV28; d_call: TRBD1; clone_size: .; j_call: TRBJ1-2; cdr3_aa: CASSTGGAGYGYTF; cdr3_nt: TGTGCCAGCAGTACAGGGGGCGCCGGCTATGGCTACACCTTC
v_call: TRBV9; d_call: TRBD1; clone_size: .; j_call: TRBJ1-4; cdr3_aa: CASSDDRVSNEKLFF; cdr3_nt: TGTGCCAGCAGCGACGACAGGGTCTCTAATGAAAAACTGTTTTTT
v_call: TRBV20-1; d_call: TRBD1; clone_size: .; j_call: TRBJ1-2; cdr3_aa: CSEKDRGGYTF; cdr3_nt: TGCAGTGAAAAAGACAGGGGAGGCTACACCTTC
v_call: TRBV19; d_call: TRBD1; clone_size: .; j_call: TRBJ2-5; cdr3_aa: CASSIPPGQGVETQYF; cdr3_nt: TGTGCCAGTAGTATACCTCCGGGACAGGGCGTGGAGACCCAGTACTTC
v_call: TRBV7-3; d_call: .; clone_size: few; j_call: TRBJ2-6; cdr3_aa: CASSFKGANVLTF; cdr3_nt: TGTGCCAGCAGCTTTAAGGGGGCCAACGTCCTGACTTTC
v_call: TRBV2; d_call: TRBD1; clone_size: .; j_call: TRBJ1-2; cdr3_aa: CASRRGQGESGYTF; cdr3_nt: TGTGCCAGCAGACGCGGACAGGGGGAATCGGGCTACACCTTC
v_call: TRBV19; d_call: TRBD2; clone_size: .; j_call: TRBJ2-1; cdr3_aa: CASKGSGGDLSYNEQFF; cdr3_nt: TGTGCCAGTAAGGGTAGCGGGGGGGACCTCTCCTACAATGAGCAGTTCTTC
v_call: TRBV5-6; d_call: TRBD1; clone_size: .; j_call: TRBJ1-2; cdr3_aa: CASSLGGPYGYTF; cdr3_nt: TGTGCCAGCAGCTTAGGGGGCCCCTATGGCTACACCTTC
v_call: TRBV5-1; d_call: TRBD1; clone_size: .; j_call: TRBJ1-2; cdr3_aa: CASSRDRGVDGYTF; cdr3_nt: TGCGCCAGCAGCAGAGACAGGGGGGTTGATGGCTACACCTTC
v_call: TRBV27; d_call: TRBD1; clone_size: .; j_call: TRBJ2-7; cdr3_aa: CASSLRDRGIGSYEQYF; cdr3_nt: TGTGCCAGCAGTTTAAGGGACAGGGGGATTGGCTCCTACGAGCAGTACTTC